This entry lists 21 T cell receptor beta chains sequenced from one sample in a study of T cell repertoires in cytomegalovirus infection. TCRdb analysed the reads with MiXCR anew, one entry per CDR3 protein. The sample includes approximately 730,000 distinct CDR3 sequences, roughly a third seen only once; the top ten take roughly 18%. These receptors' antigens are unknown. This specimen consisted of cultured PBMCs, obtained from culture after CMV antigen stimulation. These receptors were collected from a human donor in good health (CMV status not recorded). Some clones in this sample may be carry-over from other donors' samples.

V gene TRBV28 combines with J gene TRBJ2-1; tentative D call: TRBD1 (5 bases). Germline V gene lookup returns CDR1 MDHEN and CDR2 SYDVKM. The CDR3 runs 14 residues. The germline V and J ends were trimmed by 3 bases and 7 bases, with 13 bases remaining between them. CDR3 residues: CASSLPDKGNEQFF. Here the CDR3 DNA reads TGTGCCAGCAGTTTGCCGGACAAAGGGAATGAGCAGTTCTTC.

In this sample, this clonotype turned up many times. The chain recombines TRBV7-8 with TRBJ2-3; no definite D call. V lost 1 base and J lost 0, with 8 bases in between. The CDR3 covers 15 residues. Germline values: CDR1 SGHVS, CDR2 FQNEAQ. In DNA form, the CDR3 reads TGTGCCAGCAGCTTAGTGGCTTCTAGCACAGATACGCAGTATTTT. Encoded protein: CASSLVASSTDTQYF.

V gene TRBV27 combines with J gene TRBJ2-3; TRBD1 matches 8 bases. Germline-derived CDR1 and CDR2 are MNHEY and SMNVEV (reference sequence). Germline trimming cut 4 bases from V and 4 bases from J; bases unmatched to any gene: 4. This CDR3 region has 14 residues. CDR3 DNA sequence: TGTGCCAGCAGTTACCGGACAGGGTCAGATACGCAGTATTTT. This encodes CASSYRTGSDTQYF.

V gene TRBV12-3 or TRBV12-4 combines with J gene TRBJ2-1; 13 nucleotides line up with TRBD2. The CDR3 extends over 17 amino acids. V gave up 1 base and J gave up 5 bases; unmatched junction bases: 5. CDR3 residues: CASSLGAGLAGDNEQFF. The CDR3 region has the DNA TGTGCCAGCAGTTTAGGTGCTGGACTAGCGGGAGACAATGAGCAGTTCTTC.

This chain uses TRBV20-1 with TRBJ1-1; a possible D gene is TRBD1 (5 bases). Germline values: CDR1 DFQATT, CDR2 SNEGSKA (reference sequence). CDR3 length equals 16 residues. The ends were cut back, 0 bases at V and 0 bases at J, with 14 bases in the middle. The CDR3 DNA follows: TGCAGTGCTAGAGATGTATCATCAGGGCTGAACACTGAAGCTTTCTTT. It encodes CSARDVSSGLNTEAFF.

The chain recombines TRBV20-1 with TRBJ2-7; 9 nucleotides align to TRBD1. Germline CDR1 is DFQATT and CDR2 is SNEGSKA (reference sequence). J gave up 4 bases and V 3 bases, and 10 bases lay outside the gene matches. This CDR3 contains 15 residues. CDR3 sequence (DNA): TGCAGTGCTAGGTCTACAGGGGGCGCCGGGTACGAGCAGTACTTC. Amino acids: CSARSTGGAGYEQYF.

This sequence joins TRBV2 and TRBJ2-5; 9 nucleotides line up with TRBD2. Germline-derived CDR1 and CDR2 are SNHLY and FYNNEI. The trim removed 8 bases at V and 1 base at J, leaving 5 bases unmatched. The CDR3 runs to 14 residues. CDR3 in amino acids: CASGGTSSQETQYF. CDR3 DNA sequence: TGTGCCAGCGGAGGGACTAGCAGCCAAGAGACCCAGTACTTC. The full variable domain, in which reference TRBV2 and TRBJ2-5 provide the parts outside the CDR3, is EPEVTQTPSHQVTQMGQEVILRCVPISNHLYFYWYRQILGQKVEFLVSFYNNEISEKSEIFDDQFSVERPDGSNFTLKIRSTKLEDSAMYFCASGGTSSQETQYFGPGTRLLVL.

This clonotype has a handful of counts. The rearrangement uses TRBV4-1 and TRBJ1-5, with D unclear. The CDR3 is 15 residues long. CDR1 and CDR2 from the germline V gene are MGHRA and YSYEKL. V was shortened by 3 bases and J by 4 bases, with 13 bases between the two germline ends. This CDR3 reads CASSQGGPMNQPQHF. DNA of the CDR3: TGCGCCAGCAGCCAGGGTGGACCGATGAATCAGCCCCAGCATTTT.

J is TRBJ2-3 and V is TRBV28; D may be TRBD2 (7 bases). The V end was cut by 0 bases, the J end by 5 bases, with 12 bases between. The germline gives CDR1 MDHEN, CDR2 SYDVKM. This CDR3 spans 15 amino acids. CDR3 residues: CASSLWRGRLDTQYF. CDR3 sequence (DNA): TGTGCCAGCAGTTTATGGCGGGGGCGGTTAGATACGCAGTATTTT.

The chain uses TRBV12-3 or TRBV12-4 and TRBJ2-1; D possibly uses TRBD1 or TRBD2 (5 bases each). The CDR3 covers 14 residues. Between the trimmed V and J ends, which lost 3 bases and 4 bases, there was a span of 10 bases. The CDR3 protein is CASSFGTGYNEQFF. The CDR3, as DNA: TGTGCCAGCAGTTTTGGGACGGGGTACAATGAGCAGTTCTTC.

The chain uses TRBV12-3 or TRBV12-4 and TRBJ1-2; D might be TRBD1 (6 bases). V lost 4 bases and J 4 bases, leaving 13 bases between the germline ends. This CDR3 is 14 amino acids long. In DNA, the CDR3 is TGTGCCAGCAGTTACCAGGGGCGGAGCTATGGCTACACCTTC. Translating it yields CASSYQGRSYGYTF.

The sample holds a few counts of this clonotype. The rearrangement joins TRBV6-5 to TRBJ1-1, with 11 bases fitting TRBD1. Unmatched junction bases numbered 6, after V lost 5 bases and J lost 7 bases. CDR3 length: 14 residues. The germline V gene has CDR1 MNHEY and CDR2 SVGAGI. The DNA of the CDR3 is TGTGCCAGCAGTCAAGGACAGGGGGCGGGTGAAGCTTTCTTT. Its protein product is CASSQGQGAGEAFF.

The chain combines TRBV7-2 with TRBJ1-1, with D unclear. Trimming removed 5 bases from V and 3 bases from J, with 7 bases in between. CDR1 is SGHTA and CDR2 is FQGNSA in the germline V gene. The CDR3 extends over 12 amino acids. The CDR3 sequence: CASSQVDTEAFF. The CDR3 DNA follows: TGTGCCAGCAGCCAGGTGGACACTGAAGCTTTCTTT.

The chain couples TRBV12-3 or TRBV12-4 to TRBJ1-6; 9 bases are a match to TRBD1. This CDR3 comprises 15 residues. V lost 6 bases, J lost 0 bases, and 0 bases stayed unmatched. CDR3 region: CASRDRGSYNSPLHF. The CDR3 nucleotides are TGTGCCAGCAGGGACAGGGGCTCCTATAATTCACCCCTCCACTTT.

For the CDR3, the DNA is TGTGCCAGCAGTCAGTTTGGGGGCGCAGCTTTCTTT. Translation: CASSQFGGAAFF. The chain is built from TRBV6-1 and TRBJ1-1; D is possibly TRBD1 (6 bases). Germline V gene sequence: CDR1 MNHNS, CDR2 SASEGT. The CDR3 is 12 amino acids. Trimming took 5 bases from V and 10 from J, leaving 14 bases between them.

This chain connects TRBV23-1 to TRBJ2-2, with TRBD1 matching over 9 bases. TRBV23-1 is filed as an ORF, its function uncertain. The length of the CDR3 is 16 residues. V shed 2 bases and J 1 base; nucleotides not matched to a gene: 2. CDR3 residues: CASSQRDRENTGELFF. The DNA for the CDR3 is TGCGCCAGCAGTCAACGGGACAGGGAGAACACCGGGGAGCTGTTTTTT.

This clonotype was seen more than once but under ten times. This chain connects TRBV7-9 to TRBJ1-1; 8 bases line up with TRBD1. V lost 5 bases to trimming and J lost 4 bases; unmatched junction nucleotides: 6. The CDR3 runs to 14 residues. The germline CDR1 and CDR2 sequences are SEHNR and FQNEAQ (reference sequence). The CDR3 loop is CASSQQGGTTEAFF. CDR3 DNA sequence: TGTGCCAGCAGCCAACAGGGGGGAACCACTGAAGCTTTCTTT.

This clonotype has only one observation. J is TRBJ2-1 and V is TRBV27; 9 bases match TRBD2. Unmatched junction bases numbered 12, after V lost 5 bases and J lost 7 bases. The CDR3 runs to 16 residues. Per germline, CDR1 MNHEY and CDR2 SMNVEV (reference sequence). The chain's CDR3 is CASSPKIAGARNEQFF. CDR3 in DNA: TGTGCCAGCAGTCCCAAAATAGCGGGAGCGAGGAATGAGCAGTTCTTC.

The J gene is TRBJ1-4, the V gene TRBV25-1; D is ambiguous. Germline loops: CDR1 MGHDK, CDR2 SYGVNS. The CDR3 covers 17 residues. V was clipped by 1 base and J by 3 bases, with 15 bases between them. Written as DNA, the CDR3 is TGTGCCAGCAGTGAATCTAGGGTCTTCTGGGCTAATGAAAAACTGTTTTTT. This encodes CASSESRVFWANEKLFF.

This chain connects TRBV7-7 to TRBJ1-5; TRBD1 aligns across 8 bases. V lost 11 bases to trimming and J lost 7 bases; unmatched junction nucleotides: 16. The CDR3 runs 15 residues. Germline values: CDR1 SSHAT, CDR2 FNYEAQ (reference sequence). The CDR3 sequence: CAALPADRVSQPQHF. The DNA of the CDR3 is TGTGCCGCCCTTCCTGCGGACAGGGTATCGCAGCCCCAGCATTTT.

This clonotype was picked up many times. As DNA, the CDR3 is TGTGCCAGCAGCACGACAGGGATTCACACTGAAGCTTTCTTT. As protein: CASSTTGIHTEAFF. This chain joins TRBV7-8 and TRBJ1-1, with 7 bases that match TRBD1. The germline CDR1 and CDR2 sequences are SGHVS and FQNEAQ. This CDR3 has 14 residues. J was trimmed by 3 bases and V by 5 bases; bases with no gene match: 6.